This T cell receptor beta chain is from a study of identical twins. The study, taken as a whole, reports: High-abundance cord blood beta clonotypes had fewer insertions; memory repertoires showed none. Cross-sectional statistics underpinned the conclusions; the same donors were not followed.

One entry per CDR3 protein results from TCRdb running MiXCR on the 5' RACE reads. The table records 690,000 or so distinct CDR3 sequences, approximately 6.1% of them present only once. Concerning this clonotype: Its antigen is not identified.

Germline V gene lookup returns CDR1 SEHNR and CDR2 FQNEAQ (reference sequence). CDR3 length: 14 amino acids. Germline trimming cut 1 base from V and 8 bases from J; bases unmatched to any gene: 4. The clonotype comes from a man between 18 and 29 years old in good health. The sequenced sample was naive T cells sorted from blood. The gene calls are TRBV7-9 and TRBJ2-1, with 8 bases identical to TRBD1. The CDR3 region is CASSLVWTGHEQFF. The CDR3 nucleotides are TGTGCCAGCAGCTTAGTATGGACAGGGCATGAGCAGTTCTTC.